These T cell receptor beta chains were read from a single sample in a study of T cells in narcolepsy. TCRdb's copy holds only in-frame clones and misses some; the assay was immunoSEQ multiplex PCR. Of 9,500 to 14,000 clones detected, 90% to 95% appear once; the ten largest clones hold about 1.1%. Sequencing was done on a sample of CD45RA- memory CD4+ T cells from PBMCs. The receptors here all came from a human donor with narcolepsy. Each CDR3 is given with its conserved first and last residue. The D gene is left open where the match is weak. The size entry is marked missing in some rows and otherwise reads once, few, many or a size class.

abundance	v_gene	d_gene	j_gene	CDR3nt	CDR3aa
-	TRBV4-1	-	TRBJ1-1	TGCGCCAGCAGCCGAGGGGCTGAAGCTTTCTTT	CASSRGAEAFF
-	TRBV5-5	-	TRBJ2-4	TGTGCCAGCAGCTTGGGGGGAGACCGGGGAAACATTCAGTACTTC	CASSLGGDRGNIQYF
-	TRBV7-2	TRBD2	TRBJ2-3	TGTGCCAGCAGCCTACGGGGAGGGCCGACAGATACGCAGTATTTT	CASSLRGGPTDTQYF
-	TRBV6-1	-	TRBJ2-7	TGTGCCAGCAGTGAGGGCAGCCTCTACGAGCAGTACTTC	CASSEGSLYEQYF
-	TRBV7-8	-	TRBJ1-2	TGTGCCAGCAGCGCGAGAGGGAGCGGTCCTAACTATGGCTACACCTTC	CASSARGSGPNYGYTF
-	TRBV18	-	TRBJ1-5	TGTGCCAGCTCAGCGGGGTCTAATCAGCCCCAGCATTTT	CASSAGSNQPQHF
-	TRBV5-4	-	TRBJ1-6	TGTGCCAGCAGCTTGGAGACAGGTCGCCATGCGGTGTCACCCCTCCACTTT	CASSLETGRHAVSPLHF
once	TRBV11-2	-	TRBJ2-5	TGTGCCAGCAGCGATAGGGTTGACAGAGCAGCGACCCAGTACTTC	CASSDRVDRAATQYF
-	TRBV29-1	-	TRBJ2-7	TGCAGCGTCGCTCACCGAGCGGGCTACGAGCAGTACTTC	CSVAHRAGYEQYF
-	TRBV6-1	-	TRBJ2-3	TGTGCCAGCAGTGGTCGCCTAGGCACAGATACGCAGTATTTT	CASSGRLGTDTQYF
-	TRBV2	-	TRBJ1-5	TGTGCCAGCAAGGGGGGGAGCAATCAGCCCCAGCATTTT	CASKGGSNQPQHF
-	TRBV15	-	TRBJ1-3	TGTGCCACCAGCAGAGATTTAGGATCTGGAAACACCATATATTTT	CATSRDLGSGNTIYF
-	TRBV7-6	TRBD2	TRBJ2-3	TGTGCCAGCAGCTTAGGGACCGGGGGGGCCCCAGATACGCAGTATTTT	CASSLGTGGAPDTQYF
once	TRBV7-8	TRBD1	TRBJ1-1	TGTGCCAGCAGCTTAGCTAGGACGGACAGGGGGCCTATCGGGAACACTGAAGCTTTCTTT	CASSLARTDRGPIGNTEAFF
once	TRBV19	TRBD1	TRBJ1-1	TGTGCCAGTAGTATGGGACAGGGCTTGAACACTGAAGCTTTCTTT	CASSMGQGLNTEAFF
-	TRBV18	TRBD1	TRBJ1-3	TGTGCCAGCTCATCGACAGGGGATGCTGGAAACACCATATATTTT	CASSSTGDAGNTIYF
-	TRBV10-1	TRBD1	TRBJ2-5	TGCGCCAGCAGTGAGCCCGGACAGGGACGGGGCGAGACCCAGTACTTC	CASSEPGQGRGETQYF
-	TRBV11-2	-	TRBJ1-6	TGTGCCAGCAGCCCTAGAGGCAGAAACTCCTATAATTCACCCCTCCACTTT	CASSPRGRNSYNSPLHF
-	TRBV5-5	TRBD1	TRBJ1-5	TGTGCCAGCAGCTCATCGGTGACAGGGAATCAGCCCCAGCATTTT	CASSSSVTGNQPQHF
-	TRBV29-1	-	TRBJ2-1	TGCAGCACCACGACAGCCGTCTCACACAATGAGCAGTTCTTC	CSTTTAVSHNEQFF
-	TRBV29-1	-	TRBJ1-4	TGCAGCGTTGAAGGGGCAACTAATGAAAAACTGTTTTTT	CSVEGATNEKLFF
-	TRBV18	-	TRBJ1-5	TGTGCCAGCTCACCACTACCGTCCCCGGGCAATCAGCCCCAGCATTTT	CASSPLPSPGNQPQHF
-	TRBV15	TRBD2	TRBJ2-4	TGTGCCACCCTAGGAGCGGGAAAAGCCAAAAACATTCAGTACTTC	CATLGAGKAKNIQYF
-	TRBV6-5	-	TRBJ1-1	TGTGCCAGCTGGGGGGGGGATACGAACACTGAAGCTTTCTTT	CASWGGDTNTEAFF
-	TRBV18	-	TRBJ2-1	TGTGCCAGCTCACCCGGGCGGAATGAGCAGTTCTTC	CASSPGRNEQFF
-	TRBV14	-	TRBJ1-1	TGTGCCAGCAGCCAAGACAGGGGTGTTGTGAATACTGAAGCTTTCTTT	CASSQDRGVVNTEAFF
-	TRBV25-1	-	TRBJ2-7	TGTGCCTCCAACCCACCTAGCTCCTACGAGCAGTACTTC	CASNPPSSYEQYF
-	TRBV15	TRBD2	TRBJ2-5	TGTGCCACCAGCAGAGATCTCGGGGGAGGGCCCCAAGAGACCCAGTACTTC	CATSRDLGGGPQETQYF
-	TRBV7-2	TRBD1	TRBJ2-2	TGTGCCAGCAGCTTGTTCGGACAGGGTGGCACCGGGGAGCTGTTTTTT	CASSLFGQGGTGELFF
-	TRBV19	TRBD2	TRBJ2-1	TGTGCCAGTAGTATGGTAGCGGGGGGCCTATACAATGAGCAGTTCTTC	CASSMVAGGLYNEQFF
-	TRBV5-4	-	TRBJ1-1	TGTGCCAGCAGCCCCGCGGGGAGGCCTGAAGCTTTCTTT	CASSPAGRPEAFF
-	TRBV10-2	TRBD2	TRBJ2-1	TGCGCCAGCAGGGGGACTAGCGGGAGGTGGAATGAGCAGTTCTTC	CASRGTSGRWNEQFF
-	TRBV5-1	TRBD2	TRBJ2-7	TGCGCCAGCAGCCCGGGGCAACCGGGGGGTACTTACTACGAGCAGTACTTC	CASSPGQPGGTYYEQYF
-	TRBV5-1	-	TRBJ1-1	TGCGCCAGCAGCTTGCACCGGGGCACTGAAGCTTTCTTT	CASSLHRGTEAFF
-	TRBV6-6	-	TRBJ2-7	TGTGCCAGCAGTTTCCCAGGCGGGGAAGGCGAGCAGTACTTC	CASSFPGGEGEQYF
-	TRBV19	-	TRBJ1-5	TGTGCCAGTAGTGCCTTTCGGGGGTCCAATCAGCCCCAGCATTTT	CASSAFRGSNQPQHF
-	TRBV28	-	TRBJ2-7	TGTGCCAGCAGCCTGGAGGCCCTCACCTACGAGCAGTACTTC	CASSLEALTYEQYF
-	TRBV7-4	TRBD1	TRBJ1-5	TGTGCCAGCAGCCTCACAGGGGGCAATCAGCCCCAGCATTTT	CASSLTGGNQPQHF
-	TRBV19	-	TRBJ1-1	TGTGCCAGTAGTCTACAGGGAGTGAACACTGAAGCTTTCTTT	CASSLQGVNTEAFF
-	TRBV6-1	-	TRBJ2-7	TGTGCCAGCAGTTCGCGGTACGAGCAGTACTTC	CASSSRYEQYF
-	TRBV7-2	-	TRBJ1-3	TGTGCCAGCAGCTTAGACGGAAGCTCTGGAAACACCATATATTTT	CASSLDGSSGNTIYF
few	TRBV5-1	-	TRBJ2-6	TGCGCCAGCAGCTTTAAAAGGGGGGAAAATTCTGGGGCCAACGTCCTGACTTTC	CASSFKRGENSGANVLTF
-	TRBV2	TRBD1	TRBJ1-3	TGTGCCAGCAGGTGGCAGGGGGGAACTGGAAACACCATATATTTT	CASRWQGGTGNTIYF
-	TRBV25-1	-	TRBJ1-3	TGTGCCAGCAGTGAATATCAAAGTGGCAAAGCCTCTGGAAACACCATATATTTT	CASSEYQSGKASGNTIYF
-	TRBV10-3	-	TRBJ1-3	TGTGCCATCAGTGAGTCGGGAAACACCATATATTTT	CAISESGNTIYF
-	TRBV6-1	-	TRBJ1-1	TGTGCCAGCAGTGTACGGGAGCTTACTGAAGCTTTCTTT	CASSVRELTEAFF
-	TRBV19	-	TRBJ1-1	TGTGCCAGTTCCACGGCGGGGTCCACTGAAGCTTTCTTT	CASSTAGSTEAFF
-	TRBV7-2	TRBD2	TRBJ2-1	TGTGCCAGCAGCTTAAAATTAGCGGGGAAGAATGAGCAGTTCTTC	CASSLKLAGKNEQFF
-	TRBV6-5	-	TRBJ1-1	TGTGCCAGCAGTTACCACTCCCGGGGGAACACTGAAGCTTTCTTT	CASSYHSRGNTEAFF
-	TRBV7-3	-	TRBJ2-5	TGTGCCAGCAGCCTGACGGGGTTTGAACAAGAGACCCAGTACTTC	CASSLTGFEQETQYF
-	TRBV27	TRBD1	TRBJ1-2	TGTGCCAGCAGTTTAGGGTTCTCGACAGGGGGTGGGTATGGCTACACCTTC	CASSLGFSTGGGYGYTF